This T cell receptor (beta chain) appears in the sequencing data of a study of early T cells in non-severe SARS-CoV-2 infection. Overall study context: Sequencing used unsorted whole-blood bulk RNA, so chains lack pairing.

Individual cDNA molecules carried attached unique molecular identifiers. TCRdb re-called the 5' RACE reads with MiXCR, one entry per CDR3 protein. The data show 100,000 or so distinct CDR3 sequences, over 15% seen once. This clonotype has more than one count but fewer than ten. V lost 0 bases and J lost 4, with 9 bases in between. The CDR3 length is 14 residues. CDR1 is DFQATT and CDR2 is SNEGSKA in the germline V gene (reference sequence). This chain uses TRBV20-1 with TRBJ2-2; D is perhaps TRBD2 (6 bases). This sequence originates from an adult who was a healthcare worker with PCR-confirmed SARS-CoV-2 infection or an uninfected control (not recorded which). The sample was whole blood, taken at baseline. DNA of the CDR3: TGCAGTGCTAGAGATGGGGGGAGCACCGGGGAGCTGTTTTTT. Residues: CSARDGGSTGELFF.